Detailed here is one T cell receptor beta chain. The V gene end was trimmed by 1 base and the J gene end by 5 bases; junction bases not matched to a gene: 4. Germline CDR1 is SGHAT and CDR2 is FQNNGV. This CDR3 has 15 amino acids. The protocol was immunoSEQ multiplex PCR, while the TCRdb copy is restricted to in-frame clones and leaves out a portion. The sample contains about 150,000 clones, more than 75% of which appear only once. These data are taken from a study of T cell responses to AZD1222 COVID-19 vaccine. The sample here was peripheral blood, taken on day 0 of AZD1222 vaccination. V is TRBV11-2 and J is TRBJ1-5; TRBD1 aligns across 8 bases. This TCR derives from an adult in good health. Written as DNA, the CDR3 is TGTGCCAGCAGCTTAGGGGACAGGCCTGATCAGCCCCAGCATTTT. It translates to CASSLGDRPDQPQHF.